The next 14 T cell receptor beta chains were all read from a single sample in a study of control samples from healthy donors and cancer patients. Method: immunoSEQ multiplex PCR; TCRdb's copy keeps in-frame clones and lacks some. The data show about 84,000 clones, with around 92% seen just once and about 16% held by the top ten. The sequencing sample was made of blood. These receptors were collected from a middle-aged man in good health.

This chain links TRBV30 with TRBJ1-1; D is undetermined. Germline CDR1 is GTSNPN and CDR2 is SVGIG (reference sequence). With 4 bases removed from V and 1 base from J, the gap between germline ends came to 10 bases. This CDR3 is built from 13 residues. The CDR3 reads CAWIGLPNTEAFF. The DNA for the CDR3 is TGTGCCTGGATAGGGCTCCCGAACACTGAAGCTTTCTTT.

The rearrangement links TRBV11-2 to TRBJ1-3; 7 bases are shared with TRBD1. The CDR3 has 16 amino acids. Germline assignment: CDR1 SGHAT and CDR2 FQNNGV. V trimming: 4 bases; J trimming: 0 bases; junction bases outside the gene matches: 6. In nucleotides, the CDR3 is TGTGCCAGCAGCTGGGGGACAGTCATCTCTGGAAACACCATATATTTT. Its translation: CASSWGTVISGNTIYF.

The chain recombines TRBV7-2 with TRBJ1-2; D is uncertain. The CDR3 is 13 amino acids. CDR1 SGHTA and CDR2 FQGNSA come from the germline V gene. The V end lost 5 bases, the J end lost 5 bases, and 12 bases lay between the germline ends. The CDR3 DNA sequence: TGTGCCAGCAGCGTTACAGTACCATATGGCTACACCTTC. It encodes CASSVTVPYGYTF. Full variable domain (rest looked up from reference TRBV7-2 and TRBJ1-2): GAGVSQSPSNKVTEKGKDVELRCDPISGHTALYWYRQSLGQGLEFLIYFQGNSAPDKSGLPSDRFSAERTGGSVSTLTIQRTQQEDSAVYLCASSVTVPYGYTFGSGTRLTVV.

V and J are TRBV2 and TRBJ1-1; the D is unclear. Germline values: CDR1 SNHLY, CDR2 FYNNEI. CDR3 length: 12 residues. V shed 4 bases and J shed 8 bases, with 11 bases lying between them. The CDR3, as DNA: TGTGCCAGCAGTGCTTATCGGGTAGAAGCTTTCTTT. Translating gives CASSAYRVEAFF. Full variable domain (rest looked up from reference TRBV2 and TRBJ1-1): EPEVTQTPSHQVTQMGQEVILRCVPISNHLYFYWYRQILGQKVEFLVSFYNNEISEKSEIFDDQFSVERPDGSNFTLKIRSTKLEDSAMYFCASSAYRVEAFFGQGTRLTVV.

In its sample, this clone was seen a few times. The chain is built from TRBV7-9 and TRBJ1-1; the D is unclear. Germline values: CDR1 SEHNR, CDR2 FQNEAQ (reference sequence). V shed 3 bases and J shed 0 bases, with 8 bases lying between them. CDR3 length equals 14 residues. CDR3 nucleotides: TGTGCCAGCAGCTTGTCCCACTTGAACACTGAAGCTTTCTTT. Protein product: CASSLSHLNTEAFF. Drawing the rest from reference TRBV7-9 and TRBJ1-1, the complete variable domain is DTGVSQNPRHKITKRGQNVTFRCDPISEHNRLYWYRQTLGQGPEFLTYFQNEAQLEKSRLLSDRFSAERPKGSFSTLEIQRTEQGDSAMYLCASSLSHLNTEAFFGQGTRLTVV.

V usage is TRBV5-6 and J usage is TRBJ1-2; TRBD1 is a possible D gene (5 bases). With 1 base removed from V and 3 bases from J, the gap between germline ends came to 10 bases. Germline-derived CDR1 and CDR2 are SGHDT and YYEEEE. The CDR3 spans 14 residues. The CDR3 spells CASSLTRGDYGYTF. CDR3 nucleotide sequence: TGTGCCAGCAGCTTGACAAGGGGCGACTATGGCTACACCTTC.

The chain links TRBV15 to TRBJ2-3; tentatively, D is TRBD2 (5 bases). Germline CDR1 LNHNV, CDR2 YYDKDF (reference sequence). This CDR3 is built from 15 residues. V lost 1 base, J lost 2 bases, and 10 bases lay in between. CDR3 nucleotides: TGTGCCACCAGCAGAGCGCGAGGGAACACAGATACGCAGTATTTT. Residues: CATSRARGNTDTQYF.

This sequence joins TRBV10-3 and TRBJ2-1; 7 bases align to TRBD2. V trimming: 3 bases; J trimming: 5 bases; junction bases outside the gene matches: 7. Germline CDR1 reads ENHRY; CDR2 reads SYGVKD. CDR3 length equals 15 residues. The CDR3 loop reads CAISDLRGGDNEQFF. In nucleotides, the CDR3 is TGTGCCATCAGTGACCTACGGGGAGGGGACAATGAGCAGTTCTTC.

The genes are TRBV9 and TRBJ2-5, with 7 nucleotides matching TRBD2. CDR3 length: 15 residues. From germline, CDR1 is SGDLS and CDR2 YYNGEE. V lost 7 bases to trimming and J lost 4 bases; unmatched junction nucleotides: 13. The CDR3 DNA sequence: TGTGCCAGCGGAGCCGGAACGGGGGGTGGAGAGACCCAGTACTTC. This gives the protein CASGAGTGGGETQYF.

The gene calls are TRBV3-1 (or the pseudogene TRBV3-2) and TRBJ1-1, with D unclear. CDR3 length: 13 residues. Trimming left V 2 bases short and J 1 base short, with 5 bases between. In germline, CDR1 is LGHDT, CDR2 YNNKEL (reference sequence). In DNA form, the CDR3 reads TGTGCCAGCAGCCAATTTCGGAACACTGAAGCTTTCTTT. Residues: CASSQFRNTEAFF.

The CDR3 DNA is TGTGCCAGCAGCCCTAACAGGTACACTGAAGCTTTCTTT. Amino acid sequence: CASSPNRYTEAFF. This chain links TRBV3-1 (or the pseudogene TRBV3-2) with TRBJ1-1, with a tentative D call TRBD1 (5 bases). Per germline, CDR1 LGHDT and CDR2 YNNKEL (reference sequence). Trimming stripped 4 bases from V and 3 bases from J, with 9 bases between. This CDR3 has 13 amino acids.

This sequence joins TRBV10-1 and TRBJ1-1, with a weak D call TRBD1 (5 bases). Trimming removed 5 bases from V and 0 bases from J, with 10 bases in between. The CDR3 loop spans 14 amino acids. Germline CDR1 WNHNN, CDR2 SYGVQD (reference sequence). The CDR3 is CASSTGPMNTEAFF. In DNA form, the CDR3 reads TGCGCCAGCAGTACAGGACCGATGAACACTGAAGCTTTCTTT.

This clone appeared once. The chain is built from TRBV6-5 and TRBJ2-3, with D possibly matching TRBD2 (6 bases). This CDR3 has 14 amino acids. CDR1 and CDR2 (germline): MNHEY, SVGAGI. V gave up 2 bases and J gave up 4 bases, with 10 bases separating them. The CDR3 DNA is TGTGCCAGCAGTTACGGGACGGGGGCAGATACGCAGTATTTT. It yields the protein CASSYGTGADTQYF.

This sequence joins TRBV18 and TRBJ1-2, with D unclear. The V gene lost 2 bases and the J gene lost 8 bases, with 12 bases spanning the gap. Germline V lookup: CDR1 KGHSH, CDR2 LQKENI. This CDR3 is 13 amino acids long. This CDR3 is CASSPTGVGGYTF. The CDR3 nucleotides are TGTGCCAGCTCACCAACCGGGGTCGGGGGCTACACCTTC.